A single TCR beta chain is shown here with its context. The V and J ends lost 6 bases and 5 bases, in that order; junction bases with no gene match: 5. The CDR3 extends over 15 amino acids. Germline V lookup: CDR1 LNHDA, CDR2 SQIVND (reference sequence). Libraries were prepared by immunoSEQ multiplex PCR; TCRdb keeps only in-frame clonotypes and omits some of them. The sample holds roughly 250,000 clones, roughly 87% seen once. The source of the sample is a study of blood T cell repertoires in COVID-19. Whole-study context: Italy, Spain and the United States were the sources of the convalescent and acute COVID-19 samples.

The V call is TRBV19, the J call TRBJ1-4; 11 bases line up with TRBD1. The receptor was derived from a woman aged 25 to 39 with acute COVID-19. Sequencing was done on a sample of PBMCs or T cells enriched from blood (not recorded which). The CDR3 DNA reads as TGTGCCAGTAGAACAGGGACAGGGGGAAATGAAAAACTGTTTTTT. Its protein product is CASRTGTGGNEKLFF. The variable domain in full, completed from reference TRBV19 and TRBJ1-4, reads DGGITQSPKYLFRKEGQNVTLSCEQNLNHDAMYWYRQDPGQGLRLIYYSQIVNDFQKGDIAEGYSVSREKKESFPLTVTSAQKNPTAFYLCASRTGTGGNEKLFFGSGTQLSVL.